A selection of T cell receptor beta chains follows, all from one sample in a study of a mutant IDH1 vaccine in newly diagnosed glioma. TCRdb keeps only in-frame clones here, not all; method: immunoSEQ multiplex PCR. The table has approximately 110,000 clones, approximately 87% seen once. No antigen has been assigned to these receptors. Material: PBMCs, obtained from a glioma patient whose treatment included an IDH1 peptide vaccine. The receptors shown here come from a woman aged 45-60 years with glioma. Both conserved end residues are part of each CDR3.

J: TRBJ2-7; V: TRBV10-3; CDR3: CAISESGQDYEQYF
J: TRBJ2-7; V: TRBV6-6; CDR3: CASSYLTPNNYEQYF
J: TRBJ1-1; V: TRBV30; CDR3: CAWTPGRANTEAFF
J: TRBJ2-6; V: TRBV7-3; CDR3: CASSPAGQLSGANVLTF
J: TRBJ1-5; V: TRBV6-1; CDR3: CASRTGGNQPQHF
J: TRBJ2-7; V: TRBV9; CDR3: CASSGGTYEQYF
J: TRBJ1-1; V: TRBV7-9; CDR3: CASSLDLRLNTEAFF
J: TRBJ2-7; V: TRBV11-1; CDR3: CASSLEWGPGYEQYF
J: TRBJ2-5; V: TRBV4-1; CDR3: CASSHAGGGETQYF
J: TRBJ2-1; V: TRBV5-4; CDR3: CASKEPNDNEQFF
J: TRBJ1-1; V: TRBV27; CDR3: CASSSRGARTEAFF
J: TRBJ2-7; V: TRBV6-5; CDR3: CASRPAGSYEQYF
J: TRBJ2-3; V: TRBV7-9; CDR3: CASSLEAYTDTQYF
J: TRBJ1-6; V: TRBV19; CDR3: CASTIRRAYSPLHF
J: TRBJ1-5; V: TRBV10-3; CDR3: CAISEGQAGQPQHF
J: TRBJ2-7; V: TRBV9; CDR3: CASSVGDRDYEQYF
J: TRBJ2-7; V: TRBV29-1; CDR3: CSVRPASGPYEQYF
J: TRBJ2-2; V: TRBV27; CDR3: CASTSREGHGGELFF
J: TRBJ1-4; V: TRBV28; CDR3: CASRSPPAGRGGKEKLFF
J: TRBJ2-1; V: TRBV11-2; CDR3: CASSPRPGTSGGIYNEQFF
J: TRBJ1-1; V: TRBV19; CDR3: CASSIDAGAEAFF
J: TRBJ1-1; V: TRBV5-1; CDR3: CASSFQGAFTEAFF
J: TRBJ2-1; V: TRBV4-1; CDR3: CASSQPTAPTSDYEQFF
J: TRBJ2-7; V: TRBV11-2; CDR3: CASSLDAISYEQYF
J: TRBJ1-1; V: TRBV5-1; CDR3: CASSLGGGGTEAFF
J: TRBJ2-7; V: TRBV5-4; CDR3: CASSKPGQGDEQYF
J: TRBJ1-1; V: TRBV6-6; CDR3: CASRVEWNTEAFF
J: TRBJ2-5; V: TRBV2; CDR3: CASSFRGQETQYF
J: TRBJ2-1; V: TRBV7-8; CDR3: CASSTTGSGETAYNEQFF